Shown below are 18 T cell receptor beta chains from a single sample sequenced in a study of blood T cell repertoires in COVID-19. Assay: immunoSEQ multiplex PCR; the TCRdb copy retains only in-frame clones and omits some. This table holds approximately 400,000 clones, 91% found once. The specimen was PBMCs or T cells enriched from blood (not recorded which). These receptor sequences come from a woman in her forties who had been exposed to COVID-19.

The chain joins TRBV6-2 or TRBV6-3 to TRBJ1-2; TRBD1 might be the D (6 bases). The CDR3 runs to 14 residues. The germline gives CDR1 MNHEY, CDR2 SVGEGT. Trimming took 2 bases from V and 6 from J, leaving 13 bases between them. The CDR3 DNA reads TGTGCCAGCAGTTACAAGGGGGTTCGGAATGGCTACACCTTC. Translated, it gives CASSYKGVRNGYTF.

This clone came up once. This chain uses TRBV9 with TRBJ1-2; TRBD1 matches 8 bases. Germline lookup yields CDR1 SGDLS and CDR2 YYNGEE. Trimming removed 0 bases from V and 2 bases from J; junction bases left unmatched: 12. The CDR3 is made up of 18 amino acids. The CDR3 DNA sequence: TGTGCCAGCAGCGTAGTAGGGGAGGGGACAGGTCGCAACTATGGCTACACCTTC. It translates to CASSVVGEGTGRNYGYTF.

The CDR3 protein is CASRGHPKVGYTF. In DNA, the CDR3 is TGCGCCAGCAGGGGACATCCCAAAGTTGGCTACACCTTC. The gene calls are TRBV23-1 and TRBJ1-2; D perhaps matches TRBD1 (6 bases). TRBV23-1 is an open reading frame whose function is uncertain. The CDR3 runs 13 residues. V was shortened by 6 bases and J by 7 bases, with 15 bases between the two germline ends.

V and J are TRBV6-5 and TRBJ1-2; 10 bases fit TRBD1. The CDR3 has 13 residues. V lost 6 bases to trimming and J lost 3 bases; unmatched junction nucleotides: 1. The germline CDR1 and CDR2 sequences are MNHEY and SVGAGI. Here the CDR3 reads CASRDRGDYGYTF. Here the CDR3 DNA reads TGTGCCAGCAGGGACAGGGGGGACTATGGCTACACCTTC.

V gene TRBV5-4 combines with J gene TRBJ1-4; 9 bases are a match to TRBD1. V lost 3 bases, J lost 3 bases, and 3 bases stayed unmatched. There are 15 residues in the CDR3. Per the germline V gene, CDR1 is SGHNT and CDR2 is YYREEE (reference sequence). DNA of the CDR3: TGTGCCAGCAGCTCGAACAGGGGGCCTAATGAAAAACTGTTTTTT. As protein: CASSSNRGPNEKLFF.

This rearrangement joins TRBV7-9 to TRBJ2-2, with 7 bases aligning to TRBD1. There are 16 residues in the CDR3. The J segment lost 0 bases and the V segment lost 5 bases, leaving 6 bases of the junction unmatched. Looked up from germline, CDR1 is SEHNR and CDR2 is FQNEAQ (reference sequence). The CDR3 DNA sequence: TGTGCCAGCAGCAGGCGACAGGGATCGAACACCGGGGAGCTGTTTTTT. Translating it yields CASSRRQGSNTGELFF.

This clone was counted a single time. The rearrangement links TRBV11-3 to TRBJ2-7; 9 bases are shared with TRBD2. This CDR3 has 15 amino acids. The germline V gene has CDR1 SGHNT and CDR2 YENEEA. J lost 3 bases, V lost 3 bases, and 6 bases had no gene match. DNA of the CDR3: TGTGCCAGCAGCTTTGACCCTAGCGGGATCTACGAGCAGTACTTC. Its protein product is CASSFDPSGIYEQYF.

The gene calls are TRBV27 and TRBJ1-1; weak D call: TRBD1 (5 bases). Germline CDR1 is MNHEY and CDR2 is SMNVEV (reference sequence). Trimming removed 3 bases from V and 3 bases from J, with 8 bases in between. The CDR3 is 13 residues long. In DNA form, the CDR3 reads TGTGCCAGCAGTTTTCGGGGGTACACTGAAGCTTTCTTT. Translated, it gives CASSFRGYTEAFF.

The chain has TRBV10-2 and TRBJ1-4; TRBD1 is a possible D gene (6 bases). CDR3 length: 14 residues. CDR1 and CDR2 (germline): WSHSY, SAAADI. Trimming left V 6 bases short and J 1 base short, with 9 bases between. The CDR3 protein is CASRDSLTNEKLFF. The CDR3 coding sequence is TGCGCCAGCAGGGACAGCTTAACTAATGAAAAACTGTTTTTT.

The chain links TRBV7-6 to TRBJ1-4; perhaps TRBD1 as D (6 bases). Trimming stripped 1 base from V and 3 bases from J, with 12 bases between. CDR3 length equals 16 residues. Germline assignment: CDR1 SGHVS and CDR2 FNYEAQ. The CDR3 bases are TGTGCCAGCAGCTTAGTTGTGGCAGGGGCTAATGAAAAACTGTTTTTT. Residues: CASSLVVAGANEKLFF. Full variable domain (missing parts from reference TRBV7-6 and TRBJ1-4): GAGVSQSPRYKVTKRGQDVALRCDPISGHVSLYWYRQALGQGPEFLTYFNYEAQQDKSGLPNDRFSAERPEGSISTLTIQRTEQRDSAMYRCASSLVVAGANEKLFFGSGTQLSVL.

This chain connects TRBV7-9 to TRBJ2-3; 13 nucleotides line up with TRBD2. There are 16 residues in the CDR3. Trimming at V came to 3 bases and at J to 4 bases, leaving 4 bases not matched to a gene. The germline gives CDR1 SEHNR, CDR2 FQNEAQ (reference sequence). The DNA of the CDR3 is TGTGCCAGCAGCTTCCGACTAGCGGGGGGTGCAGATACGCAGTATTTT. It encodes CASSFRLAGGADTQYF.

V gene TRBV7-2 combines with J gene TRBJ2-7; TRBD2 matches at 8 bases. Trimming took 1 base from V and 7 from J; bases not matched to a gene: 9. The CDR3 contains 15 residues. Germline assignment: CDR1 SGHTA and CDR2 FQGNSA. CDR3 DNA: TGTGCCAGCAGCTTAGTTGCGGGAGGCCCCTTGGAGCAGTACTTC. It yields the protein CASSLVAGGPLEQYF.

This clone was seen a single time. The rearrangement uses TRBV2 and TRBJ1-1; 10 nucleotides align to TRBD1. Germline trimming cut 6 bases from V and 6 bases from J; bases unmatched to any gene: 22. In germline, CDR1 is SNHLY, CDR2 FYNNEI. The CDR3 is 19 amino acids. The CDR3 loop is CASRKRKGGDRGTEAEAFF. CDR3 in DNA: TGTGCCAGCAGGAAGAGAAAAGGGGGGGACAGGGGCACGGAGGCTGAAGCTTTCTTT.

The rearrangement uses TRBV2 and TRBJ2-2; 8 bases are a match to TRBD1. Per germline, CDR1 SNHLY and CDR2 FYNNEI. The CDR3 length is 15 residues. With 5 bases clipped from V and 1 base from J, the junction kept 3 bases outside the gene matches. CDR3 nucleotide sequence: TGTGCCAGCAGTCCCGGGACAGGGAACACCGGGGAGCTGTTTTTT. Amino acids: CASSPGTGNTGELFF. The full variable domain, rest sourced from reference TRBV2 and TRBJ2-2, is EPEVTQTPSHQVTQMGQEVILRCVPISNHLYFYWYRQILGQKVEFLVSFYNNEISEKSEIFDDQFSVERPDGSNFTLKIRSTKLEDSAMYFCASSPGTGNTGELFFGEGSRLTVL.

This sequence joins TRBV19 and TRBJ1-2, with D uncertain. The CDR3 loop spans 12 amino acids. Germline V gene data show CDR1 as LNHDA and CDR2 as SQIVND (reference sequence). Trimming left V 7 bases short and J 5 bases short, with 11 bases between. The CDR3 DNA follows: TGTGCCAGTATGGAGGGAAATTATGGCTACACCTTC. This encodes CASMEGNYGYTF. Looking up the rest from reference TRBV19 and TRBJ1-2 gives the full variable domain: DGGITQSPKYLFRKEGQNVTLSCEQNLNHDAMYWYRQDPGQGLRLIYYSQIVNDFQKGDIAEGYSVSREKKESFPLTVTSAQKNPTAFYLCASMEGNYGYTFGSGTRLTVV.

This rearrangement joins TRBV18 to TRBJ1-4; D is unclear. V was pared by 6 bases and J by 0 bases, with 14 bases between. The CDR3 loop spans 16 amino acids. From germline, CDR1 is KGHSH and CDR2 LQKENI. CDR3 amino acids: CASSRIGVTTNEKLFF. The CDR3 DNA reads TGTGCCAGCTCGCGCATAGGAGTCACAACTAATGAAAAACTGTTTTTT.

A single count supports this clone. The V gene is TRBV9, the J gene TRBJ1-6; maybe TRBD1 (5 bases). The CDR3 runs to 13 residues. The germline V gene has CDR1 SGDLS and CDR2 YYNGEE. The V and J ends lost 7 bases and 6 bases respectively, with 11 bases between them. CDR3 sequence (DNA): TGTGCCAGCTCGACAGATCTTAATTCACCCCTCCACTTT. Encoded protein: CASSTDLNSPLHF.

V gene TRBV7-9 combines with J gene TRBJ2-1; 10 bases align to TRBD2. J lost 9 bases, V lost 7 bases, and 12 bases had no gene match. The germline V gene encodes CDR1 SEHNR and CDR2 FQNEAQ (reference sequence). The CDR3 spans 15 residues. CDR3 sequence (DNA): TGTGCCAGCAATAGAGCGGGGGGGCGGCTCAGTGAGCAGTTCTTC. This codes for CASNRAGGRLSEQFF.